Sequencing of this T cell receptor (beta chain) was carried out in a study of cytomegalovirus exposure and HLA in healthy donors. Study-wide findings and caveats: Reportedly, cytomegalovirus status was diagnosed with high sensitivity and specificity. Some V segments, TRBV6-2 and TRBV6-3 among them, were indistinguishable and were therefore excluded. Several of the most significant clusters were apparently associated with common viral pathogens in a later analysis. Most subjects had HLA-A and HLA-B alleles reportedly predicted accurately by TCR beta sequences.

About this clone itself: Its antigen is as yet unknown.

Primers included in the PCR were 60 Vbeta and 13 Jbeta primers. This table comes from immunoSEQ multiplex PCR, and its TCRdb copy is limited to in-frame clones, with some not included. The sample lists some 150,000 clones; approximately 84% were seen once. The CDR3 consists of 13 residues. Trimming cost V 4 bases and J 4 bases; bases outside gene matches: 3. Germline CDR1 is SGHNT and CDR2 is YYREEE (reference sequence). V gene TRBV5-4 combines with J gene TRBJ2-7; 9 nucleotides match TRBD1. Source material: PBMCs. This TCR came from a middle-aged woman in good health and CMV-seronegative. For the CDR3, the DNA is TGTGCCAGCAGCCATGGACAGGGGTACGAGCAGTACTTC. Encoded protein: CASSHGQGYEQYF.